This TCR beta chain emerged from a study of technical replicates of blood from several donors. This clone showed up just a few times. Clones were sequenced by immunoSEQ multiplex PCR, and TCRdb holds only the in-frame ones, with some missing. The data show approximately 99,000 clones, with about 96% seen just once and 0.21% held by the top ten. This receptor was identified in a human donor in good health. The sample taken for sequencing was T cells isolated from PBMCs.

The CDR3 region is CASSPRLAGYTDTQYF. CDR3 DNA sequence: TGTGCCAGCAGCCCGAGACTAGCGGGGTACACAGATACGCAGTATTTT. The V and J genes are TRBV7-2 and TRBJ2-3; 11 bases match TRBD2. CDR3 length equals 16 residues. Germline V gene lookup returns CDR1 SGHTA and CDR2 FQGNSA. After removal of 5 bases from V and 2 bases from J, the junction contained 6 bases not matched to a gene.